The rows below give T cell receptor beta chains drawn from one sample of a study of control samples from healthy donors and cancer patients. Sequenced by immunoSEQ multiplex PCR; TCRdb stores in-frame clones only, minus some. The sample comprises about 110,000 clones, around 82% of which are singletons, and approximately 13% rests with the top ten. The specimen was blood. The source is a woman aged 45-65 years in good health. The CDR3 runs from the conserved cysteine through the conserved F or W. D genes are given only for firm matches. Some rows have no size entry. The others give once, few or many, or a class for an expanded clone.

d_call j_call clone_size v_call cdr3_aa cdr3_nt
TRBD1 TRBJ1-3 - TRBV5-1 CASTRDREAGNTIYF TGCGCCAGCACCCGGGACAGGGAAGCTGGAAACACCATATATTTT
- TRBJ1-6 few TRBV11-3 CASSSVAYNSPLHF TGTGCCAGCAGTTCGGTTGCCTATAATTCACCCCTCCACTTT
- TRBJ1-1 - TRBV7-2 CASSQIGDTEAFF TGTGCCAGCAGCCAGATAGGAGACACTGAAGCTTTCTTT
TRBD1 TRBJ2-7 few TRBV5-6 CASSGDRGDEQYF TGTGCCAGCAGCGGAGACAGGGGCGACGAGCAGTACTTC
- TRBJ2-7 - TRBV7-5 CARSLGRSCRGGRSYEQYF TGTGCCAGAAGCCTCGGTAGAAGTTGTCGAGGGGGCCGCTCCTACGAGCAGTACTTC
- TRBJ2-1 - TRBV28 CASSSPGLVNEQFF TGTGCCAGCAGTTCCCCCGGTCTAGTCAATGAGCAGTTCTTC
TRBD1 TRBJ1-5 - TRBV6-2/TRBV6-3 CASSKGGGGHNQPQHF TGTGCCAGCAGCAAAGGGGGCGGCGGGCACAATCAGCCCCAGCATTTT
- TRBJ1-1 - TRBV5-1 CASSLDQGEAFF TGCGCCAGCAGCTTGGATCAGGGTGAGGCTTTCTTT
- TRBJ1-5 - TRBV19 CASSPLWGRAGQITSNQPQHF TGTGCCAGTAGCCCATTATGGGGGAGGGCGGGACAAATAACTAGCAATCAGCCCCAGCATTTT
- TRBJ2-6 - TRBV6-2/TRBV6-3 CASSYGFSGANVLTF TGTGCCAGCAGTTACGGCTTCTCTGGGGCCAACGTCCTGACTTTC
- TRBJ2-3 - TRBV5-6 CASSLPGGTDTQYF TGTGCCAGCAGCCTCCCGGGAGGCACAGATACGCAGTATTTT
- TRBJ1-5 - TRBV21-1 CASSFRLQRRDQPQHF TGTGCCAGCAGCTTTAGGTTGCAACGTCGAGATCAGCCCCAGCATTTT
- TRBJ2-2 - TRBV18 CASSSGLRNTGELFF TGTGCCAGCTCATCAGGACTTAGGAACACCGGGGAGCTGTTTTTT
- TRBJ2-3 once TRBV24-1 CATSDWGRGRPFTDTQYF TGTGCCACCAGTGATTGGGGGAGGGGGCGGCCCTTCACAGATACGCAGTATTTT
TRBD1 TRBJ2-1 once TRBV14 CASSPPLGQGNHNEQFF TGTGCCAGCAGCCCGCCTTTAGGACAGGGGAATCACAATGAGCAGTTCTTC
TRBD2 TRBJ2-2 - TRBV5-4 CASSFSGGPELFF TGTGCCAGCAGCTTTAGCGGGGGCCCGGAGCTGTTTTTT
- TRBJ1-3 - TRBV19 CASRPVALGNTIYF TGTGCCAGTAGGCCCGTCGCCCTTGGAAACACCATATATTTT
- TRBJ1-6 - TRBV19 CASTDNREGSPLHF TGTGCCAGTACCGATAACAGGGAAGGATCACCCCTCCACTTT
- TRBJ1-4 - TRBV28 CASSLGGRTEKLFF TGTGCCAGCAGTTTAGGGGGGAGGACGGAAAAACTGTTTTTT
TRBD2 TRBJ2-1 - TRBV28 CASSPSGGPYNEQFF TGTGCCAGCAGTCCTAGCGGGGGGCCTTACAATGAGCAGTTCTTC
- TRBJ2-5 - TRBV5-1 CASSLELDVGTQYF TGCGCCAGCAGCTTGGAATTGGATGTCGGGACCCAGTACTTC
- TRBJ2-1 - TRBV9 CASSLAVGGSYNEQFF TGTGCCAGCAGCCTTGCCGTGGGAGGCTCCTACAATGAGCAGTTCTTC
- TRBJ1-5 - TRBV2 CASAPDQYVGQPQHF TGTGCCAGCGCGCCCGACCAGTATGTAGGGCAGCCCCAGCATTTT
- TRBJ2-7 - TRBV9 CASSVDPSETYEQYF TGTGCCAGCAGCGTAGACCCTAGCGAAACCTACGAGCAGTACTTC
TRBD1 TRBJ1-2 once TRBV19 CASSDGQAIDGYTF TGTGCCAGTAGTGACGGACAGGCGATAGATGGCTACACCTTC
- TRBJ2-7 - TRBV18 CASSPTRGVEQYF TGTGCCAGCTCACCAACCAGGGGAGTCGAGCAGTACTTC
TRBD1 TRBJ2-5 once TRBV29-1 CSVNRDSQETQYF TGCAGCGTCAACCGGGACAGCCAAGAGACCCAGTACTTC
- TRBJ2-3 - TRBV11-3 CASSLDGSTDTQYF TGTGCCAGCAGCTTAGACGGAAGCACAGATACGCAGTATTTT
- TRBJ2-4 - TRBV5-6 CASSLAGNKNIQYF TGTGCCAGCAGCTTGGCTGGCAATAAAAACATTCAGTACTTC
TRBD1 TRBJ2-3 - TRBV5-4 CASRPPGQVTDTQYF TGTGCCAGCAGGCCACCGGGACAGGTCACAGATACGCAGTATTTT
- TRBJ2-7 once TRBV7-2 CASSLERVSYEQYF TGTGCCAGCAGCTTAGAAAGGGTCTCCTACGAGCAGTACTTC
TRBD1 TRBJ2-5 - TRBV7-6 CASSSTTGAPIKTQYF TGTGCCAGCAGCTCTACGACAGGGGCTCCCATTAAGACCCAGTACTTC
TRBD2 TRBJ2-7 - TRBV7-3 CASSSGTSGYEQYF TGTGCCAGCAGCTCCGGGACTAGCGGGTACGAGCAGTACTTC
TRBD2 TRBJ2-1 - TRBV7-3 CASSREGSGRALGSYNEQFF TGTGCCAGCAGCCGGGAAGGGAGCGGGAGGGCCCTCGGCTCCTACAATGAGCAGTTCTTC
- TRBJ2-1 - TRBV19 CASSPGGGSYNEQFF TGTGCCAGTAGTCCAGGGGGGGGCTCCTACAATGAGCAGTTCTTC
TRBD2 TRBJ2-3 - TRBV3-1/TRBV3-2 CASSPRTSGNPGTDTQYF TGTGCCAGCAGCCCCAGGACTAGCGGGAACCCCGGCACAGATACGCAGTATTTT